This TCR beta chain was recorded in a study of cytomegalovirus exposure and HLA in healthy donors. The primer mix had 60 Vbeta and 13 Jbeta primers. Only in-frame clones appear in the TCRdb table, and some are missing; sequencing was by immunoSEQ multiplex PCR. This sample has about 120,000 clones; 70% to 80% occur once, and the top ten carry about 9.1%. It was healthy bone marrow donors who served as donors. The CDR3 is made up of 14 amino acids. Trimming took off 7 bases at V and 1 base at J, with 11 bases between the two ends. The germline V gene has CDR1 MNHNY and CDR2 SVGAGI (reference sequence).

The sample comprised PBMCs. The TCR was taken from a woman between 50 and 59 years old in good health and CMV-seropositive. The chain recombines TRBV6-6 with TRBJ1-5; D is unclear. This CDR3 reads CASTDAVSNQPQHF. DNA of the CDR3: TGTGCCAGCACCGACGCGGTAAGCAATCAGCCCCAGCATTTT.